This entry lists 30 T cell receptor beta chains sequenced from one sample in a study of blood T cell repertoires in COVID-19. Libraries were prepared by immunoSEQ multiplex PCR; TCRdb keeps only in-frame clonotypes and omits some of them. This table has around 150,000 clones, roughly 84% appearing once. The sequencing sample was made of peripheral blood. The source of these receptors is a man aged 65-85 years with acute or convalescent COVID-19.

This chain connects TRBV2 to TRBJ2-5; 8 nucleotides match TRBD2. Germline trimming cut 7 bases from V and 2 bases from J; bases unmatched to any gene: 9. The CDR3 sequence is 15 residues long. Germline V gene data show CDR1 as SNHLY and CDR2 as FYNNEI. This chain's CDR3 is CASTPGGGRQETQYF. CDR3 coding DNA: TGTGCCAGCACCCCGGGGGGGGGAAGACAAGAGACCCAGTACTTC.

The CDR3 nucleotides are TGTGCCAGCAGTGCCTCGGGGGTCTTGAGCAGCACTGAAGCTTTCTTT. Its protein product is CASSASGVLSSTEAFF. The gene calls are TRBV28 and TRBJ1-1; the D gene is possibly TRBD1 (5 bases). This CDR3 region has 16 residues. Germline lookup yields CDR1 MDHEN and CDR2 SYDVKM. The V gene lost 5 bases and the J gene lost 4 bases, with 20 bases spanning the gap. Combining the CDR3 with reference TRBV28 and TRBJ1-1 gives the whole variable domain DVKVTQSSRYLVKRTGEKVFLECVQDMDHENMFWYRQDPGLGLRLIYFSYDVKMKEKGDIPEGYSVSREKKERFSLILESASTNQTSMYLCASSASGVLSSTEAFFGQGTRLTVV.

This clone was seen a handful of times. This chain links TRBV11-1 with TRBJ2-7; 7 positions match TRBD2. The CDR3 is made up of 14 amino acids. Germline V lookup: CDR1 SGHAT, CDR2 FQDESV (reference sequence). Unmatched junction bases numbered 1, after V lost 2 bases and J lost 0 bases. CDR3 DNA sequence: TGTGCCAGCAGCTTACGGACTAGCTCCTACGAGCAGTACTTC. Its translation is CASSLRTSSYEQYF. The whole variable domain, remainder taken from reference TRBV11-1 and TRBJ2-7, is EAEVAQSPRYKITEKSQAVAFWCDPISGHATLYWYRQILGQGPELLVQFQDESVVDDSQLPKDRFSAERLKGVDSTLKIQPAELGDSAMYLCASSLRTSSYEQYFGPGTRLTVT.

V gene TRBV19 combines with J gene TRBJ2-7, with TRBD1 as a possible D gene (6 bases). The germline V gene has CDR1 LNHDA and CDR2 SQIVND (reference sequence). V was trimmed by 6 bases and J by 4 bases, leaving 13 bases between them. The CDR3 runs 13 residues. Here the CDR3 reads CASSKDSFYEQYF. DNA of the CDR3: TGTGCCAGTAGCAAGGACAGTTTTTACGAGCAGTACTTC.

The chain has TRBV19 and TRBJ2-5; maybe TRBD1 (5 bases). Looked up from germline, CDR1 is LNHDA and CDR2 is SQIVND (reference sequence). The germline V and J ends were trimmed by 10 bases and 4 bases, with 19 bases remaining between them. The CDR3 contains 14 residues. The DNA for the CDR3 is TGTGCCACCAGCCTAGGGGATTTGAGAGAGACCCAGTACTTC. The encoded protein is CATSLGDLRETQYF.

The chain carries TRBV28 and TRBJ2-7, with 9 bases that match TRBD1. This CDR3 is 13 amino acids long. CDR1 and CDR2 from the germline V gene are MDHEN and SYDVKM. V lost 6 bases, J lost 5 bases, and 5 bases stayed unmatched. In nucleotides, the CDR3 is TGTGCCAGCAGGGGGACAGGGATCGACGAGCAGTACTTC. The encoded protein is CASRGTGIDEQYF. Together with reference TRBV28 and TRBJ2-7, the CDR3 gives the full variable domain: DVKVTQSSRYLVKRTGEKVFLECVQDMDHENMFWYRQDPGLGLRLIYFSYDVKMKEKGDIPEGYSVSREKKERFSLILESASTNQTSMYLCASRGTGIDEQYFGPGTRLTVT.

The CDR3 nucleotides read TGTGCCAGCAGTCCCGGGACTAGGTCCTACAATGAGCAGTTCTTC. Its translation: CASSPGTRSYNEQFF. The chain links TRBV6-6 to TRBJ2-1; 8 bases line up with TRBD2. Germline CDR1 and CDR2: MNHNY and SVGAGI (reference sequence). V shed 5 bases, J shed 1 base, and the junction held 4 bases outside the gene matches. The CDR3 is made up of 15 amino acids.

J is TRBJ1-1 and V is TRBV5-6; weak D call: TRBD1 (6 bases). V lost 1 base to trimming and J lost 5 bases, with 21 bases between them. CDR1 is SGHDT, CDR2 YYEEEE, per germline. This CDR3 comprises 17 residues. The CDR3 sequence: CASSLFRGYSGVTEAFF. The CDR3 bases are TGTGCCAGCAGCTTGTTCAGGGGATATTCTGGAGTAACTGAAGCTTTCTTT.

In this sample, this clone turned up a few times. The chain joins TRBV19 to TRBJ2-2; D perhaps matches TRBD2 (5 bases). Germline assignment: CDR1 LNHDA and CDR2 SQIVND (reference sequence). Trimming pared 6 bases from V and 3 bases from J, leaving 11 bases between. The CDR3 consists of 14 residues. The CDR3 protein is CASSGRADTGELFF. CDR3 DNA: TGTGCCAGTAGCGGGCGGGCTGACACCGGGGAGCTGTTTTTT.

This rearrangement joins TRBV12-3 or TRBV12-4 to TRBJ1-2; D is unresolved. The CDR3 totals 12 residues. With 7 bases removed from V and 8 bases from J, the gap between germline ends came to 14 bases. This chain's CDR3 is CASTGGSGGYTF. The CDR3 DNA sequence: TGTGCCAGCACCGGAGGTTCCGGCGGCTACACCTTC.

About this clone itself: The same CDR3 also results from other DNA sequences found in this sample. The chain links TRBV18 to TRBJ2-5; 11 bases match TRBD1. With 3 bases clipped from V and 5 bases from J, the junction kept 2 bases outside the gene matches. This CDR3 comprises 14 residues. The germline gives CDR1 KGHSH, CDR2 LQKENI. This CDR3 reads CASSPGQGAETQYF. The CDR3 DNA reads as TGTGCCAGCTCACCCGGACAGGGGGCGGAGACCCAGTACTTC.

This rearrangement joins TRBV5-4 to TRBJ2-7; TRBD2 agrees at 10 bases. With V trimmed by 4 bases and J by 8 bases, 6 bases remained unmatched. Germline V gene data show CDR1 as SGHNT and CDR2 as YYREEE (reference sequence). This CDR3 spans 13 amino acids. The CDR3 DNA sequence: TGTGCCAGCAGCCAGCGGGAGGGCTTACAGCAGTACTTC. Its protein product is CASSQREGLQQYF. The entire variable domain, with the rest obtained from reference TRBV5-4 and TRBJ2-7, is as follows: ETGVTQSPTHLIKTRGQQVTLRCSSQSGHNTVSWYQQALGQGPQFIFQYYREEENGRGNFPPRFSGLQFPNYSSELNVNALELDDSALYLCASSQREGLQQYFGPGTRLTVT.

V is TRBV28 and J is TRBJ1-3; 9 positions match TRBD1. The CDR3 has 14 residues. V lost 4 bases and J lost 8; bases outside the gene matches: 6. Germline-derived CDR1 and CDR2 are MDHEN and SYDVKM. The CDR3 nucleotides are TGTGCCAGCAGTTCACCACAGGGGGCGTACACCATATATTTT. This translates into CASSSPQGAYTIYF.

The chain carries TRBV7-2 and TRBJ2-5, with D maybe TRBD1 (5 bases). The germline CDR1 and CDR2 sequences are SGHTA and FQGNSA. The CDR3 consists of 15 residues. V lost 0 bases to trimming and J lost 7 bases, with 15 bases between them. The CDR3 bases are TGTGCCAGCAGCTTAGCGGAGACAGCGCCAGGGACCCAGTACTTC. As protein: CASSLAETAPGTQYF.

This rearrangement joins TRBV18 to TRBJ1-1; 10 bases line up with TRBD1. Germline trimming cut 3 bases from V and 0 bases from J; bases unmatched to any gene: 4. CDR3 length: 16 amino acids. Germline CDR1 reads KGHSH; CDR2 reads LQKENI. The CDR3 region is CASSPGTGAMNTEAFF. The CDR3 nucleotides are TGTGCCAGCTCACCCGGGACAGGGGCTATGAACACTGAAGCTTTCTTT. The variable domain in full, with the rest retrieved from reference TRBV18 and TRBJ1-1, is NAGVMQNPRHLVRRRGQEARLRCSPMKGHSHVYWYRQLPEEGLKFMVYLQKENIIDESGMPKERFSAEFPKEGPSILRIQQVVRGDSAAYFCASSPGTGAMNTEAFFGQGTRLTVV.

This chain joins TRBV19 and TRBJ2-3; 7 bases are a match to TRBD2. This CDR3 spans 16 amino acids. Trimming cost V 9 bases and J 1 base; bases outside gene matches: 13. Germline values: CDR1 LNHDA, CDR2 SQIVND (reference sequence). CDR3: CASRNPGGVGTDTQYF. CDR3 nucleotides: TGTGCCAGCCGAAACCCTGGGGGGGTCGGCACAGATACGCAGTATTTT.

This clone was counted once. This chain connects TRBV18 to TRBJ2-7; 7 bases line up with TRBD2. Germline CDR1 KGHSH, CDR2 LQKENI. There are 17 residues in the CDR3. V dropped 1 base and J dropped 0; count of bases not matched to a gene: 9. The CDR3 bases are TGTGCCAGCTCACCACTCCGAGTTGCGGGGGACTCCTACGAGCAGTACTTC. Its protein is CASSPLRVAGDSYEQYF.

The chain links TRBV7-6 to TRBJ2-1; D call uncertain. The CDR3 totals 16 residues. Trimming took 1 base from V and 9 from J, leaving 19 bases between them. CDR1 and CDR2 (germline): SGHVS, FNYEAQ. The CDR3 reads CASSLEPANRLAEQFF. The DNA for the CDR3 is TGTGCCAGCAGCTTAGAGCCGGCTAACCGCTTAGCTGAGCAGTTCTTC.

This chain joins TRBV28 and TRBJ2-7; 9 bases line up with TRBD1. Germline CDR1 and CDR2: MDHEN and SYDVKM. The length of the CDR3 is 14 residues. The ends lost 7 bases at V and 2 bases at J; junction bases unmatched: 6. The CDR3: CASITRQGAYEQYF. The CDR3 nucleotides read TGTGCCAGCATTACCAGACAGGGGGCCTACGAGCAGTACTTC.

The V call is TRBV9, the J call TRBJ2-3; TRBD2 matches at 8 bases. Germline CDR1 reads SGDLS; CDR2 reads YYNGEE. The CDR3 loop spans 15 amino acids. Losses at the gene ends were 6 bases for V and 3 bases for J; bases not matched to a gene: 9. The CDR3 loop reads CASNRLGGGTDTQYF. The CDR3 nucleotides read TGTGCCAGCAATCGTCTAGGCGGGGGGACAGATACGCAGTATTTT.

The rearrangement links TRBV18 to TRBJ2-3, with 10 positions matching TRBD2. This CDR3 region has 17 residues. Per the germline V gene, CDR1 is KGHSH and CDR2 is LQKENI. Trimming cost V 3 bases and J 1 base; bases outside gene matches: 7. This CDR3 is CASSPSLLAGGTDTQYF. The CDR3 bases are TGTGCCAGCTCACCTAGCCTCCTAGCGGGGGGCACAGATACGCAGTATTTT.

The chain combines TRBV3-1 (or the pseudogene TRBV3-2) with TRBJ1-6; D remains unclear. Germline CDR1 and CDR2: LGHDT and YNNKEL (reference sequence). This CDR3 contains 13 residues. Trimming took 1 base from V and 6 from J, leaving 4 bases between them. The CDR3 bases are TGTGCCAGCAGCCAAGGGGCTAATTCACCCCTCCACTTT. Its translation is CASSQGANSPLHF.

The chain joins TRBV2 to TRBJ1-6; no reliable D call. Trimming cost V 2 bases and J 9 bases, with 11 bases left between them. Germline loops: CDR1 SNHLY, CDR2 FYNNEI. This CDR3 has 14 amino acids. CDR3: CASSEPPFSSPLHF. CDR3 DNA: TGTGCCAGCAGTGAACCCCCTTTCAGTTCACCCCTCCACTTT.

This chain links TRBV28 with TRBJ1-1; D possibly corresponds to TRBD1 (6 bases). CDR3 length equals 13 residues. In germline, CDR1 is MDHEN, CDR2 SYDVKM. V was pared by 6 bases and J by 2 bases, with 10 bases between. The CDR3 spells CASRGQSNTEAFF. The CDR3 DNA is TGTGCCAGCAGAGGACAGTCTAACACTGAAGCTTTCTTT.

The CDR3 loop reads CATSDSGTSGGPQETQYF. The CDR3 bases are TGTGCCACCAGTGATTCCGGGACTAGCGGGGGGCCCCAAGAGACCCAGTACTTC. V gene TRBV24-1 combines with J gene TRBJ2-5, with 15 nucleotides matching TRBD2. The length of the CDR3 is 18 residues. V shed 2 bases, J shed 1 base, and the junction held 4 bases outside the gene matches. Germline lookup yields CDR1 KGHDR and CDR2 SFDVKD.

The chain couples TRBV18 to TRBJ2-3, with a tentative D call TRBD2 (6 bases). Germline CDR1 is KGHSH and CDR2 is LQKENI. V was pared by 6 bases and J by 0 bases, with 16 bases between. This CDR3 region has 16 residues. The CDR3 loop is CASSPAGRESTDTQYF. The CDR3 nucleotides are TGTGCCAGCTCCCCTGCCGGGCGGGAAAGCACAGATACGCAGTATTTT.

The V and J genes are TRBV27 and TRBJ1-2, with a tentative D call TRBD1 (5 bases). The germline gives CDR1 MNHEY, CDR2 SMNVEV (reference sequence). The ends were cut back, 3 bases at V and 3 bases at J, with 11 bases in the middle. The CDR3 totals 14 residues. The CDR3 DNA follows: TGTGCCAGCAGTTTGTGGAAAGGGGACTATGGCTACACCTTC. Amino acid sequence: CASSLWKGDYGYTF.

The gene calls are TRBV15 and TRBJ2-5, with 7 bases fitting TRBD2. Losses at the gene ends were 5 bases for V and 1 base for J; bases not matched to a gene: 4. Germline V gene lookup returns CDR1 LNHNV and CDR2 YYDKDF (reference sequence). The CDR3 is 14 amino acids. CDR3 region: CATSRTSAQETQYF. CDR3 DNA sequence: TGTGCCACCAGCCGGACTAGTGCCCAAGAGACCCAGTACTTC.

This chain connects TRBV3-1 (or the pseudogene TRBV3-2) to TRBJ2-1; D remains ambiguous. Germline CDR1 is LGHDT and CDR2 is YNNKEL (reference sequence). Trimming left V 6 bases short and J 5 bases short, with 11 bases between. The CDR3 has 13 amino acids. The DNA for the CDR3 is TGTGCCAGCAGTCTGGGCCGAAACAATGAGCAGTTCTTC. Translating it yields CASSLGRNNEQFF.

V gene TRBV6-5 combines with J gene TRBJ1-1, with a tentative D call TRBD1 (5 bases). The CDR3 runs to 15 residues. Germline V gene sequence: CDR1 MNHEY, CDR2 SVGAGI. V was clipped by 0 bases and J by 5 bases, with 13 bases between them. The CDR3 is CASSYSMSGLTEAFF. DNA of the CDR3: TGTGCCAGCAGTTACTCGATGTCAGGGCTTACTGAAGCTTTCTTT.